A single sample gave rise to the 5 T cell receptor beta chains below, sequenced in a study of graft-versus-host responses after intestinal transplantation. Antigen specificity for these receptors is unknown. The assay was immunoSEQ multiplex PCR, and TCRdb's table has in-frame clones only and misses some. The sample consists of some 90,000 clones, around 90% of them appearing once. Sequenced material: unstimulated CD8+ T cells sorted from spleen or lymph node cells, taken before intestinal transplant. These receptors all stem from a human donor who received an intestinal transplant.

This sequence joins TRBV4-1 and TRBJ2-1; D may be TRBD2 (5 bases). Trimming pared 4 bases from V and 10 bases from J, leaving 11 bases between. Per the germline V gene, CDR1 is MGHRA and CDR2 is YSYEKL. This CDR3 comprises 12 residues. CDR3 in amino acids: CASSPDSEEQFF. The DNA for the CDR3 is TGCGCCAGCAGCCCTGATAGCGAAGAGCAGTTCTTC.

The V gene is TRBV6-1, the J gene TRBJ2-7; possible D gene TRBD1, 5 bases. This CDR3 has 14 residues. The V and J ends lost 6 bases and 2 bases respectively, with 14 bases between them. The germline V gene encodes CDR1 MNHNS and CDR2 SASEGT. CDR3 sequence: CASRRRTGTYEQYF. The CDR3 DNA is TGTGCCAGCAGAAGAAGAACAGGAACCTACGAGCAGTACTTC.

This clone was found once. The chain carries TRBV6-6 and TRBJ2-3; the D gene is possibly TRBD2 (6 bases). Germline V lookup: CDR1 MNHNY, CDR2 SVGAGI (reference sequence). The V end lost 2 bases, the J end lost 12 bases, and 9 bases lay between the germline ends. This CDR3 region has 11 residues. The CDR3 DNA follows: TGTGCCAGCAGTTACGGGACTCTACAGTATTTT. Its protein product is CASSYGTLQYF.

The V and J genes are TRBV11-3 and TRBJ1-6, with 9 bases that match TRBD1. Germline V gene sequence: CDR1 SGHNT, CDR2 YENEEA. Trimming removed 5 bases from V and 12 bases from J; junction bases left unmatched: 2. This CDR3 has 12 amino acids. The DNA of the CDR3 is TGTGCCAGCAGCGTGGGACAGGGACCCCTCCACTTT. Amino acid sequence: CASSVGQGPLHF.

The CDR3: CASSPTGNQETQYF. The CDR3 DNA follows: TGTGCCAGCTCTCCGACAGGGAACCAAGAGACCCAGTACTTC. The chain recombines TRBV6-6 with TRBJ2-5, with 7 bases fitting TRBD1. This CDR3 contains 14 residues. Per germline, CDR1 MNHNY and CDR2 SVGAGI (reference sequence). V lost 8 bases to trimming and J lost 0 bases; unmatched junction nucleotides: 6.